This T cell receptor (beta chain) originates from a study of T cell changes during pregnancy in multiple sclerosis. Profiling relied on immunoSEQ multiplex PCR, and the TCRdb table lists in-frame clones only, not all of them. The sample includes around 66,000 clones, 90% of them seen just once. V gave up 1 base and J gave up 3 bases; unmatched junction bases: 9. This CDR3 comprises 17 residues. Germline V gives CDR1 SGHTA, CDR2 FQGNSA. Material: peripheral blood, obtained in the first trimester of pregnancy. V and J are TRBV7-2 and TRBJ2-3, with 8 bases aligning to TRBD2. The sequence came from a female donor in good health, enrolled as a control in a pregnancy study. This CDR3 is CASSLVGGGDGTDTQYF. CDR3 coding DNA: TGTGCCAGCAGCTTAGTCGGGGGGGGTGATGGAACAGATACGCAGTATTTT.